A selection of T cell receptor beta chains follows, all from one sample in a study of cytomegalovirus exposure and HLA in healthy donors. Assay: immunoSEQ multiplex PCR; the TCRdb copy retains only in-frame clones and omits some. The sample contains around 80,000 clones, approximately 60% of which appear only once. What was sequenced was PBMCs. All receptors derive from a male donor in good health and CMV-seropositive. The CDR3 runs from the conserved cysteine through the conserved F or W. A D gene is named only where the DNA matches it firmly. Size tells how often a clone was seen (once, few, many) or the class of an expanded clone, and some rows leave it out.

-	16	TRBV5-4	few	TRBJ2-2	CASSSDIPSITGELFF	TGTGCCAGCAGCTCAGACATACCCTCGATCACTGGGGAGCTGTTTTTT
-	12	TRBV6-6	-	TRBJ1-1	CAILGYRGEAFF	TGTGCCATCCTAGGATATCGGGGAGAAGCTTTCTTT
TRBD2	14	TRBV29-1	-	TRBJ2-7	CSAYRSGSSYEQYF	TGCAGCGCCTACAGAAGCGGGAGTTCCTACGAGCAGTACTTC
-	16	TRBV6-5	few	TRBJ1-6	CASSYSPAGDNSPLHF	TGTGCCAGCAGTTACTCGCCCGCCGGGGATAATTCACCCCTCCACTTT
-	13	TRBV4-1	-	TRBJ2-7	CASSHGSSYEQYF	TGCGCCAGCAGCCACGGTAGCTCCTACGAGCAGTACTTC
-	13	TRBV19	-	TRBJ1-5	CASSMPGNQPQHF	TGTGCCAGTAGTATGCCAGGGAATCAGCCCCAGCATTTT
TRBD2	14	TRBV30	few	TRBJ2-7	CAWSTGLAGDEQYF	TGTGCCTGGAGTACGGGCCTAGCGGGCGACGAGCAGTACTTC
TRBD1	15	TRBV11-2	-	TRBJ1-1	CASSPAATGGTEAFF	TGTGCCAGCAGCCCAGCCGCGACAGGGGGCACTGAAGCTTTCTTT
TRBD1	14	TRBV7-9	-	TRBJ1-1	CASSRQGVNTEAFF	TGTGCCAGCAGTCGACAGGGGGTCAACACTGAAGCTTTCTTT
TRBD2	16	TRBV5-6	-	TRBJ2-1	CASSLPGLAGGTEQFF	TGTGCCAGCAGCCTACCGGGACTAGCGGGAGGAACTGAGCAGTTCTTC
-	16	TRBV30	-	TRBJ2-5	CAWSALWSSGQETQYF	TGTGCCTGGAGTGCCCTGTGGTCGTCGGGTCAAGAGACCCAGTACTTC
TRBD1	17	TRBV6-1	-	TRBJ1-5	CASSERTGGLGNQPQHF	TGTGCCAGCAGTGAAAGGACAGGGGGCTTGGGCAATCAGCCCCAGCATTTT
TRBD2	15	TRBV5-4	few	TRBJ2-7	CASSSRWSGKYEQYF	TGTGCCAGCAGCTCTCGATGGAGCGGGAAGTACGAGCAGTACTTC
-	10	TRBV29-1	-	TRBJ1-1	CSVVNSEAFF	TGCAGCGTTGTTAACTCTGAAGCTTTCTTT
-	15	TRBV30	-	TRBJ1-6	CAWGKGGSYNSPLHF	TGTGCCTGGGGGAAGGGAGGGTCCTATAATTCACCCCTCCACTTT
TRBD2	18	TRBV7-3	-	TRBJ2-2	CASSSEKLAGANTGELFF	TGTGCCAGCAGCTCTGAAAAACTAGCGGGAGCGAACACCGGGGAGCTGTTTTTT
-	16	TRBV5-4	-	TRBJ1-5	CASSFGGASGGQPQHF	TGTGCCAGCAGCTTTGGGGGAGCGTCCGGGGGTCAGCCCCAGCATTTT